This T cell receptor beta chain was documented in a study of shared clonotypes between healthy human individuals. Whole-study findings and limits: Larger richness was generally estimated for naive than memory subsets.

Terminally differentiated effector memory CD45RA+ cells were excluded from the naive CD8 cells, which were CD45RO-negative and positively selected for CCR7. The genomic DNA of each subset was split evenly across several immunoSEQ plates. Profiling relied on immunoSEQ multiplex PCR, and the TCRdb table lists in-frame clones only, not all of them. Among about 2 million clones listed, roughly 95% were seen once. The V gene lost 2 bases and the J gene lost 7 bases, with 14 bases spanning the gap. The CDR3 has 14 residues. Per germline, CDR1 MDHEN and CDR2 SYDVKM. Of note for this clone: Its antigen is undetermined.

The chain is built from TRBV28 and TRBJ1-1; maybe TRBD1 (6 bases). The clonotype originates from a man aged 18 to 29 in good health. What was sequenced was naive CD8+ T cells sorted from blood. This chain's CDR3 is CASSLIRGADEAFF. CDR3 in DNA: TGTGCCAGCAGTTTAATTAGGGGGGCGGATGAAGCTTTCTTT.